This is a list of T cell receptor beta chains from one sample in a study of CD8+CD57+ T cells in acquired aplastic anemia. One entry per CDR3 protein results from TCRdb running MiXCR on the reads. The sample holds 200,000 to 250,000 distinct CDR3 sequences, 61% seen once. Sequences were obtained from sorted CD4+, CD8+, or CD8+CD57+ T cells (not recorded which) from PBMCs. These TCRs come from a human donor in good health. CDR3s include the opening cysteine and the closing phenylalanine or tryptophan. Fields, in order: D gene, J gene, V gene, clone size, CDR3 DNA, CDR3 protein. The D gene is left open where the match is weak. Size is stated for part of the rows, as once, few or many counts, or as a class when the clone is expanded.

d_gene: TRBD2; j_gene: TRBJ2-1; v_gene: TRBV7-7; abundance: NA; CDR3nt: TGTGCTAGCAGCTTAGCGGGTACGACTGAGCAGTTCTTC; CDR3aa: CASSLAGTTEQFF
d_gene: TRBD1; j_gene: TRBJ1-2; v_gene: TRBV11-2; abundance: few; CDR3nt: TGTGCCAGCAGCCAAGTGGACAGGGACTATGGCTACACCTTC; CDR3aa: CASSQVDRDYGYTF
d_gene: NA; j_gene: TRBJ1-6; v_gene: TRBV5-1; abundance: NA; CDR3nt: TGCGCCAGCAGCTTGGATTACCGAGTCGAGAAGATACTACATTCACCCCTCCACTTT; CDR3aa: CASSLDYRVEKILHSPLHF
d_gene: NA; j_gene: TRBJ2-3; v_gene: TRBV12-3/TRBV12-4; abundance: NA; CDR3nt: TGTGCCAGCTCCACGAAGAGCACAGATACGCAGTATTTT; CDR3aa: CASSTKSTDTQYF
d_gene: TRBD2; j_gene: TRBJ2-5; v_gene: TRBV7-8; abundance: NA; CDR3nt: TGTGCCAGCACCCTCGGGGGGTCCAGGGAGACCCAGTACTTC; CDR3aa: CASTLGGSRETQYF
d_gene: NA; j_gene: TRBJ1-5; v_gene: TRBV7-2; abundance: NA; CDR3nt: TGTGCCAGCAGCTTAGGTGGAGGTGGGTCGCCCCAGCATTTT; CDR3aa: CASSLGGGGSPQHF
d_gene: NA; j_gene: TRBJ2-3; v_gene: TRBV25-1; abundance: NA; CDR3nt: TGTGCTAGAGGCGGGTTGGCAGATACGCAGTATTTT; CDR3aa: CARGGLADTQYF
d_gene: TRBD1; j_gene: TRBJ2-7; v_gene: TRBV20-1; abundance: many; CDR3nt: TGCAGTGCTAGAGCCGGGACAGATTCCTACGAGCAGTACTTC; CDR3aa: CSARAGTDSYEQYF
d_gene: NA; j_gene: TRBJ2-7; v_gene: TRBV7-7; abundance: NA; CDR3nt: TGTGCTAGCAGCTTAGAAGAGGGGCAACGCCAGTACTTC; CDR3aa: CASSLEEGQRQYF
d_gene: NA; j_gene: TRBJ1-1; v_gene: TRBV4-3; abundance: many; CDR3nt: TGCGCCAGCAGCCCGCGGGACTGGAACACTGAAGCTTTCTTT; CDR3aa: CASSPRDWNTEAFF
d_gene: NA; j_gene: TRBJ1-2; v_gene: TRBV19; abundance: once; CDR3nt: TGTGCCAGTAGTACCCAATCAGACAAGCCCCTCGACTACACCTTC; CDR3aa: CASSTQSDKPLDYTF
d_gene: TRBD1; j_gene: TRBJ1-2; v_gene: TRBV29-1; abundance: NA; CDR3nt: TGCAGCGTTGAGGACAGGGGTGACTATGGCTACACCTTC; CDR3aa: CSVEDRGDYGYTF
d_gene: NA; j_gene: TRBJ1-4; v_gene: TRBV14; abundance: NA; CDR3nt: TGTGCCAGCAGCTCCGACAGGCGTAATGAAAAACTGTTTTTT; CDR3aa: CASSSDRRNEKLFF
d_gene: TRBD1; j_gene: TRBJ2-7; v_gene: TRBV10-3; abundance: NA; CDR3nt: TGTGCCATCAGGGGGGGCACAGGGGGGTACGAGCAGTACTTC; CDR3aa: CAIRGGTGGYEQYF
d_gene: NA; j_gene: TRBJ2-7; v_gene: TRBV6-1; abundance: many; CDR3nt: TGTGCCAGCAGTGAATTTGACAGCTACGAGCAGTACTTC; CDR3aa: CASSEFDSYEQYF
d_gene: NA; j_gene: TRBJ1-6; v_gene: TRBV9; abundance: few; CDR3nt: TGTGCCAGCAGCGTAGCTGGGGGGGGTAATTCACCCCTCCACTTT; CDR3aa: CASSVAGGGNSPLHF
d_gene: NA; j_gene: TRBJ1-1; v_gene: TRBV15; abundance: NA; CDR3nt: TGTGCCACCAGCAGAGATCCCCGACAGAGTCTTGAAGCTTTCTTT; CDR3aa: CATSRDPRQSLEAFF
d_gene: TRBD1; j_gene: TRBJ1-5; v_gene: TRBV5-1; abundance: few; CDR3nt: TGCGCCAGCAGCAAAGGACAGGGTGAACATCGGAATCAGCCCCAGCATTTT; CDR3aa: CASSKGQGEHRNQPQHF
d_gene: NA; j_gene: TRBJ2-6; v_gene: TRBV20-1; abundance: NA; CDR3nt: TGCAGTGCTACTAGACCTGGGGCCAACGTCCTGACTTTC; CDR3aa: CSATRPGANVLTF
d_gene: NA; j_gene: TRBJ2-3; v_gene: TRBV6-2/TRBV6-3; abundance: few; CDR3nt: TGTGCCAGCAGTTTCGTGTCCGGGCTGGAAGATACGCAGTATTTT; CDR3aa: CASSFVSGLEDTQYF
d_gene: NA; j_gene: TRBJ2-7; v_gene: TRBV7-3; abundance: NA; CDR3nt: TGTGCCAGCAGTCCACCGGGAACCGAAAGCGAGCAGTACTTC; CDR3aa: CASSPPGTESEQYF
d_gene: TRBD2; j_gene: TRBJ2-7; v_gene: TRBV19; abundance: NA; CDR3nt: TGTGCCAGTAGTATCACGGGACTAGTGGTCCCCGAGCAGTACTTC; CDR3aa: CASSITGLVVPEQYF
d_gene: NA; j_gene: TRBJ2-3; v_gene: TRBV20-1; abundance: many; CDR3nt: TGCAGTGCTAGGGTCAAGGGTTTCGGCGCAGATACGCAGTATTTT; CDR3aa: CSARVKGFGADTQYF
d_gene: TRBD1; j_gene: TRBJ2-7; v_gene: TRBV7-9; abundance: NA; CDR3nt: TGTGCCAGCAGTGGTCACGGACAGGTGTCCTACGAGCAGTACTTC; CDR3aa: CASSGHGQVSYEQYF
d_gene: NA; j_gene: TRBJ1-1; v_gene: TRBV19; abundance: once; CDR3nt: TGTGCCAGTAGTACCGCAGGCACTGAAGCTTTCTTT; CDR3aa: CASSTAGTEAFF
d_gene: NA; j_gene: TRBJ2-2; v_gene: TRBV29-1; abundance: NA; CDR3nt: TGCAGCGTTGAGGGCGGCACCGGGGAGCTGTTTTTT; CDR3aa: CSVEGGTGELFF
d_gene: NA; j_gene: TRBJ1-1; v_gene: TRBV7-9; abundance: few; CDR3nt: TGTGCCAGCAGCTTAGGGTCCCAGGGACAAGGAGCTTTCTTT; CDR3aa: CASSLGSQGQGAFF
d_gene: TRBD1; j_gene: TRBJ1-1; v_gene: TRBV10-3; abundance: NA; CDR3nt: TGTGCCATCAGTGCTATACGTGGACAGGGGGAGGATACTGAAGCTTTCTTT; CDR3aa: CAISAIRGQGEDTEAFF
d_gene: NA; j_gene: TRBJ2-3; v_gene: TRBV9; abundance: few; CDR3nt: TGTGCCAGCAGCGTAGGCGGGGTACGCACTGATACGCAGTATTTT; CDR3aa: CASSVGGVRTDTQYF
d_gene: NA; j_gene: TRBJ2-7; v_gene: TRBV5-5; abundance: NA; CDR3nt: TGTGCCAGCAGCTCGGGACGGATGTACCAGTACTTC; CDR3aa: CASSSGRMYQYF
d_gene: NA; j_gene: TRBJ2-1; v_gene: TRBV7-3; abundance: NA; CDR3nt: TGTGCCAGCAGCTTAGCAGGGGCCAGGTTGGATGAGCAGTTCTTC; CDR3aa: CASSLAGARLDEQFF
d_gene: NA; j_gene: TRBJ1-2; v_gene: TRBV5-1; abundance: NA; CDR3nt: TGCGCCAGCAGCTTGGAACAGAGAACCTATGGCTACACCTTC; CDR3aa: CASSLEQRTYGYTF
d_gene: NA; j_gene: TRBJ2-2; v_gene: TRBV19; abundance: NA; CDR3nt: TGTGCCAGTAGTGCGGATTTGAACACCGGGGAGCTGTTTTTT; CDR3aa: CASSADLNTGELFF
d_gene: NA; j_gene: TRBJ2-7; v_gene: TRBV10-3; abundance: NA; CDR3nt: TGTGCCACCCGGCACCGGATCTCCTACGAGCAGTACTTC; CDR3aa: CATRHRISYEQYF
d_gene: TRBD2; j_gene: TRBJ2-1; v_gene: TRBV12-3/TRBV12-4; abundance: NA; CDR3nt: TGTGCCACCCAGACTAGCGGGGATCACAATGAGCAGTTCTTC; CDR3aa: CATQTSGDHNEQFF
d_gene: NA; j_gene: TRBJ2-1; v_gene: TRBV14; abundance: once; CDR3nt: TGTGCCAGCAGCCAAGATCCCTCCTCGTACAATGAGCAGTTCTTC; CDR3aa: CASSQDPSSYNEQFF
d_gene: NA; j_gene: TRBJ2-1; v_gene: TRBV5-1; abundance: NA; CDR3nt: TGCGCCAGCAGCTTACGGGACCGCCAGCAGTTCTTC; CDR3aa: CASSLRDRQQFF
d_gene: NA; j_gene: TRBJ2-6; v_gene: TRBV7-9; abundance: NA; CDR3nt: TGTGCCAGCACCTCAGACAGCCCCCAAGGGGCCAACGTCCTGACTTTC; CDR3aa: CASTSDSPQGANVLTF
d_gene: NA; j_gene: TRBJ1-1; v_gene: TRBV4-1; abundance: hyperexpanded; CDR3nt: TGCGCCAGCAGCCAAGAACAGACAGATGCGAACACTGAAGCTTTCTTT; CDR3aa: CASSQEQTDANTEAFF
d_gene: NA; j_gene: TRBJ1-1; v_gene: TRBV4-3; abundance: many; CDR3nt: TGCGCCAGCAGCCAAGATTCCCTAGGGACTGAAGCTTTCTTT; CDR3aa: CASSQDSLGTEAFF
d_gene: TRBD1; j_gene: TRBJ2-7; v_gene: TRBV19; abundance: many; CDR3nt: TGTGCCAGTAGTATAGCGGGGACAGGGTTCGACGAGCAGTACTTC; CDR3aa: CASSIAGTGFDEQYF
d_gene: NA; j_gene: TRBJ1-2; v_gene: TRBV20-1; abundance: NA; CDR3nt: TGCAGTGCTAATCCGAGATACAGAGTAGGAGGCTACACCTTC; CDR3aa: CSANPRYRVGGYTF
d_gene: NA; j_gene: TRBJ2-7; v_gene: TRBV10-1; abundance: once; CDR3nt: TGCGCCAGCCAGGGGGGTCACAGGGGGGGCGACGAGCAGTACTTC; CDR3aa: CASQGGHRGGDEQYF
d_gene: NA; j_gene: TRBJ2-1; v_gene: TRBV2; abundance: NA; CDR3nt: TGTGCCTATGGGGATTACAATGAGCAGTTCTTC; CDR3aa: CAYGDYNEQFF
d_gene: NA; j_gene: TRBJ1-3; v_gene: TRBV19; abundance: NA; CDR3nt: TGTGCCAGTAGCCGGACAGCTATCAGCTCTGGAAACACCATATATTTT; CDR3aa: CASSRTAISSGNTIYF